Presented here are 8 T cell receptor beta chains from one specimen sequenced in a study of cytomegalovirus exposure and HLA in healthy donors. PCR was performed using 60 Vbeta and 13 Jbeta primers. The protocol was immunoSEQ multiplex PCR, while the TCRdb copy is restricted to in-frame clones and leaves out a portion. Of some 90,000 clones in the sample, about 80% were seen once. Sequencing was done on a sample of PBMCs. These receptors all come from a man over 45 in good health and CMV-seropositive.

This clone was recorded only once. V and J are TRBV18 and TRBJ2-2, with 9 bases matching TRBD1. The CDR3 extends over 14 amino acids. The trim removed 4 bases at V and 6 bases at J, leaving 3 bases unmatched. Germline values: CDR1 KGHSH, CDR2 LQKENI. CDR3 residues: CASSRDRAAGELFF. The DNA for the CDR3 is TGTGCCAGCTCACGGGACAGGGCGGCCGGGGAGCTGTTTTTT.

This chain uses TRBV12-5 with TRBJ2-5; tentative D call: TRBD2 (5 bases). V lost 6 bases and J 5 bases, leaving 13 bases between the germline ends. CDR3 length equals 13 residues. The germline V gene has CDR1 LGHNT and CDR2 FRNRAP. The CDR3 bases are TGTGCTAGTGGCCTACCCACGGGGGAGACCCAGTACTTC. This codes for CASGLPTGETQYF.

The gene calls are TRBV1 and TRBJ2-5; the D call of TRBD1 is as the table states it, not checked on the DNA. TRBV1 is labeled a pseudogene. There are 13 residues in the CDR3. CDR3 DNA sequence: TGCACCAGCGGCCGGGACAGACAAGAGACCCAGTACTTC. Its protein product is CTSGRDRQETQYF.

This clone appeared once. The genes are TRBV9 and TRBJ1-2; unclear D gene. CDR1 is SGDLS and CDR2 is YYNGEE in the germline V gene. Deletions cut 4 bases from V and 4 bases from J, with 17 bases between. This CDR3 spans 15 amino acids. In DNA, the CDR3 is TGTGCCAGCAGCCTAGGGCCCAGCGCGGCCTATGGCTACACCTTC. This sequence encodes CASSLGPSAAYGYTF.

This chain joins TRBV11-3 and TRBJ2-1; D is unresolved. With 0 bases removed from V and 2 bases from J, the gap between germline ends came to 8 bases. There are 15 residues in the CDR3. Germline V lookup: CDR1 SGHNT, CDR2 YENEEA. Here the CDR3 reads CASSLERVPYNEQFF. CDR3 DNA: TGTGCCAGCAGCTTAGAACGGGTCCCCTACAATGAGCAGTTCTTC.

The V call is TRBV29-1, the J call TRBJ1-3; no clear D gene. V dropped 7 bases and J dropped 1 base, with 20 bases sitting between them. CDR1 and CDR2 from the germline V gene are SQVTM and ANQGSEA. The CDR3 loop spans 16 amino acids. CDR3 nucleotide sequence: TGCAGCGAGGCCGGTGGTATTAGACAATCTGGAAACACCATATATTTT. The encoded protein is CSEAGGIRQSGNTIYF.

This clone occurred a few times. An end of the junction does not agree with germline; a read error may underlie this. Here the CDR3 DNA reads TGTGCTAGCAGCTTAAACAGTCAAGAGACCCAGTACTTC. It yields the protein CASSLNSQETQYF. This sequence joins TRBV7-7 and TRBJ2-5; D not certain. This CDR3 has 13 residues. Germline CDR1 is SSHAT and CDR2 is FNYEAQ (reference sequence).

V is TRBV11-2 and J is TRBJ2-3; TRBD2 matches 9 bases. After removal of 4 bases from V and 1 base from J, the junction contained 3 bases not matched to a gene. Germline CDR1 SGHAT, CDR2 FQNNGV. This CDR3 has 15 amino acids. In DNA form, the CDR3 reads TGTGCCAGCAGCTCCCAGCGGGAGGGCACAGATACGCAGTATTTT. It codes for CASSSQREGTDTQYF.